This TCR beta chain was retrieved from a study of cytomegalovirus exposure and HLA in healthy donors. Study observations and caveats: Later work associated 16,951 TCR beta sequences with HLA alleles at 0.05 false discovery rate.

Turning to this clone: What it recognizes is unknown.

Germline V gene sequence: CDR1 SEHNR, CDR2 FQNEAQ (reference sequence). This CDR3 has 14 residues. V gave up 6 bases and J gave up 2 bases, with 11 bases separating them. PCR was performed using 60 Vbeta and 13 Jbeta primers. This table comes from immunoSEQ multiplex PCR, and its TCRdb copy is limited to in-frame clones, with some not included. The sample shows roughly 160,000 clones, roughly 80% of them seen only once. This chain links TRBV7-9 with TRBJ1-5, with D perhaps TRBD1 (6 bases). The source of this sequence is a man younger than 30 in good health and CMV-seropositive. The material sequenced was PBMCs. CDR3 sequence (DNA): TGTGCCAGCAGTTGGGGGGGCGGCAATCAGCCCCAGCATTTT. Translation gives CASSWGGGNQPQHF.